This T cell receptor beta chain originates from a study of T cells after yellow fever vaccination. From germline, CDR1 is SGHNT and CDR2 YYREEE (reference sequence). The CDR3 spans 15 residues. The germline V and J ends were trimmed by 0 bases and 8 bases, with 14 bases remaining between them. TCRdb analysed the 5' RACE reads with MiXCR anew, one entry per CDR3 protein. In the table there are hundreds of thousands of distinct CDR3 sequences, around 3.9% of which are singletons. Findings of the study overall: Primary-vaccination clones mostly resurfaced post-booster (96% CD4, roughly 90% CD8).

This clonotype showed up just a few times. Its antigen is unknown. The clonotype comes from a man between 18 and 35 years old who received the YFV17D yellow fever vaccine. The J gene is TRBJ1-4, the V gene TRBV5-4, with D possibly being TRBD1 (5 bases). Sample: PBMCs, taken on the day of the yellow fever booster vaccination. CDR3 DNA: TGTGCCAGCAGCTTGGCCGGGGGGTCTGGGGAAAAACTGTTTTTT. It specifies CASSLAGGSGEKLFF.